A selection of T cell receptor beta chains follows, all from one sample in a study of control samples from healthy donors and cancer patients. Some clones are missing from TCRdb's copy, which holds only in-frame ones; the method was immunoSEQ multiplex PCR. The sample lists about 150,000 clones, about 94% occurring once. Sequenced material: blood. These receptor sequences come from a man aged 35 to 55 in good health. CDR3s include the opening cysteine and the closing phenylalanine or tryptophan. The D gene is left open where the match is weak. Clone size is shown for a subset of rows, as once, few, many or a class of expanded clone.

v_gene	len	d_gene	j_gene	abundance	CDR3aa	CDR3nt
TRBV19	16	NA	TRBJ1-6	NA	CASSTAGSVRNSPLHF	TGTGCCAGTAGTACCGCGGGGTCCGTGAGGAATTCACCCCTCCACTTT
TRBV7-9	14	NA	TRBJ2-7	NA	CASSLGSANYEQYF	TGTGCCAGCAGCTTAGGCAGCGCCAACTACGAGCAGTACTTC
TRBV28	13	NA	TRBJ1-6	NA	CASRNGQNSPLHF	TGTGCCAGCAGGAACGGCCAGAATTCACCCCTCCACTTT
TRBV28	19	TRBD2	TRBJ2-3	NA	CASSRTGTSGGTSTDTQYF	TGTGCCAGCAGTCGGACCGGGACTAGCGGGGGTACTAGCACAGATACGCAGTATTTT
TRBV7-9	15	NA	TRBJ1-6	NA	CASSPPRVANSPLHF	TGTGCCAGCAGCCCCCCACGGGTCGCTAATTCACCCCTCCACTTT
TRBV12-3/TRBV12-4	13	NA	TRBJ1-2	few	CASSSGVRGGYTF	TGTGCCAGCAGTTCAGGGGTTAGGGGTGGCTACACCTTC
TRBV11-2	17	TRBD1	TRBJ1-1	NA	CASRGQGALRLDTEAFF	TGTGCCAGCAGGGGACAGGGGGCCCTCCGACTGGACACTGAAGCTTTCTTT
TRBV10-2	15	TRBD2	TRBJ2-3	NA	CASRLAGGPGDTQYF	TGCGCCAGCAGGTTAGCGGGGGGGCCGGGAGATACGCAGTATTTT
TRBV19	15	TRBD1	TRBJ1-2	NA	CASSVGTGGNYGYTF	TGTGCCAGTAGTGTCGGGACAGGGGGAAACTATGGCTACACCTTC
TRBV7-2	17	TRBD2	TRBJ2-1	NA	CASSLEASGKPVGEQFF	TGTGCCAGCAGCTTAGAGGCTAGCGGGAAACCCGTCGGTGAGCAGTTCTTC
TRBV24-1	15	NA	TRBJ2-7	NA	CATSDTRSADYEQYF	TGTGCCACCAGTGATACCAGGTCCGCCGATTACGAGCAGTACTTC
TRBV9	14	NA	TRBJ2-7	NA	CASSVGSNSYEQYF	TGTGCCAGCAGCGTAGGCAGTAACTCCTACGAGCAGTACTTC
TRBV9	16	TRBD2	TRBJ2-1	NA	CASSPTSGALVNEQFF	TGTGCCAGCAGCCCGACTAGCGGGGCCTTAGTCAATGAGCAGTTCTTC
TRBV27	13	NA	TRBJ1-6	NA	CASSPNLNSPLHF	TGTGCCAGCAGTCCTAACCTTAATTCACCCCTCCACTTT
TRBV7-9	13	NA	TRBJ1-4	NA	CASASGNGEKLFF	TGTGCCAGCGCCTCAGGGAATGGTGAAAAACTGTTTTTT
TRBV27	15	NA	TRBJ1-5	NA	CASSLFPAGNQPQHF	TGTGCCAGCAGTTTATTCCCAGCGGGGAATCAGCCCCAGCATTTT
TRBV5-4	14	TRBD2	TRBJ2-7	NA	CASSFSGGNYEQYF	TGTGCCAGCAGCTTTAGCGGGGGGAACTACGAGCAGTACTTC
TRBV6-1	13	NA	TRBJ1-1	NA	CASSEWARTEAFF	TGTGCCAGCAGTGAATGGGCGAGGACTGAAGCTTTCTTT
TRBV7-2	17	NA	TRBJ1-6	NA	CASSFLGRTSYNSPLHF	TGTGCCAGCAGCTTCCTCGGACGGACCTCCTATAATTCACCCCTCCACTTT
TRBV28	14	TRBD1	TRBJ1-2	NA	CASSLGQGVYGYTF	TGTGCCAGCAGTTTGGGACAGGGGGTTTATGGCTACACCTTC
TRBV7-2	15	TRBD2	TRBJ2-2	NA	CASSVTSGAGGELFF	TGTGCCAGCAGCGTGACTAGCGGGGCCGGCGGGGAGCTGTTTTTT
TRBV27	14	NA	TRBJ1-2	NA	CASSLNGFNYGYTF	TGTGCCAGCAGTTTAAACGGTTTTAACTATGGCTACACCTTC
TRBV28	12	NA	TRBJ1-1	NA	CASSLSGLEAFF	TGTGCCAGCAGTTTATCGGGGTTAGAAGCTTTCTTT
TRBV2	14	NA	TRBJ1-4	NA	CASSAGASNEKLFF	TGTGCCAGCAGTGCCGGAGCCTCTAATGAAAAACTGTTTTTT
TRBV19	13	NA	TRBJ1-1	NA	CASSPRGYTEAFF	TGTGCCAGTAGTCCCCGGGGATACACTGAAGCTTTCTTT
TRBV27	14	TRBD1	TRBJ2-7	NA	CASSPRTGYYEQYF	TGTGCCAGCAGTCCGAGGACAGGGTACTACGAGCAGTACTTC
TRBV6-8	19	NA	TRBJ1-2	NA	CASSSPTGERRRANYGYTF	TGTGCCAGCAGTTCGCCTACAGGTGAAAGGAGAAGGGCTAACTATGGCTACACCTTC
TRBV19	16	NA	TRBJ2-4	NA	CASSIVGQGSKNIQYF	TGTGCCAGTAGTATCGTAGGACAAGGGTCCAAAAACATTCAGTACTTC
TRBV5-6	17	TRBD1	TRBJ1-4	NA	CASSPGTGTATNEKLFF	TGTGCCAGCAGCCCCGGGACAGGGACTGCAACTAATGAAAAACTGTTTTTT
TRBV6-6	14	NA	TRBJ2-5	NA	CASSRPGRQETQYF	TGTGCCAGCAGTCGCCCTGGACGGCAAGAGACCCAGTACTTC
TRBV6-1	15	TRBD1	TRBJ1-1	once	CASSDPGQVKTEAFF	TGTGCCAGCAGTGACCCGGGACAGGTAAAGACTGAAGCTTTCTTT
TRBV28	15	NA	TRBJ1-1	NA	CASSLLGTMNTEAFF	TGTGCCAGCAGTTTGTTGGGTACAATGAACACTGAAGCTTTCTTT
TRBV6-5	14	NA	TRBJ1-6	once	CASRAEANNSPLHF	TGTGCGAGTCGCGCGGAGGCCAATAATTCACCCCTCCACTTT
TRBV4-1	17	TRBD2	TRBJ2-2	once	CASSQEGLAGVAGELFF	TGCGCCAGCAGCCAAGAAGGACTAGCGGGGGTCGCCGGGGAGCTGTTTTTT
TRBV30	23	NA	TRBJ1-1	NA	CAWSVQWRARGSQKGKMNTEAFF	TGTGCCTGGAGTGTACAATGGCGGGCCAGGGGCTCCCAGAAAGGGAAAATGAACACTGAAGCTTTCTTT
TRBV6-6	14	NA	TRBJ2-1	NA	CASSSSSKYNEQFF	TGTGCCAGCAGCTCGAGCTCCAAATACAATGAGCAGTTCTTC
TRBV4-1	14	TRBD1	TRBJ1-1	NA	CASSLPTGRSEAFF	TGCGCCAGCAGCCTACCGACAGGGCGGTCTGAAGCTTTCTTT
TRBV19	17	NA	TRBJ1-5	NA	CASSQPLGRTSNQPQHF	TGTGCCAGTAGTCAACCCCTCGGACGGACTAGCAATCAGCCCCAGCATTTT
TRBV7-2	14	NA	TRBJ1-6	NA	CASSWTTEGSPLHF	TGTGCCAGCAGCTGGACGACAGAAGGGTCGCCCCTCCACTTT
TRBV5-6	14	NA	TRBJ1-2	NA	CASSLTGGGHGYTF	TGTGCCAGCAGCTTGACGGGAGGAGGGCATGGCTACACCTTC
TRBV18	16	NA	TRBJ2-6	NA	CASSPMDSSGANVLTF	TGTGCCAGCTCACCCATGGACAGCTCTGGGGCCAACGTCCTGACTTTC
TRBV5-1	14	NA	TRBJ2-1	NA	CASTLQGAYNEQFF	TGCGCCAGCACTCTCCAGGGCGCCTACAATGAGCAGTTCTTC
TRBV19	15	TRBD2	TRBJ2-7	NA	CASSLKRGSSYEQYF	TGTGCCAGTAGTCTTAAGCGGGGGAGCTCCTACGAGCAGTACTTC
TRBV19	15	NA	TRBJ2-1	NA	CASSIGPRPSYEQFF	TGTGCCAGTAGTATAGGGCCCCGACCTTCCTATGAGCAGTTCTTC
TRBV6-5	15	NA	TRBJ1-2	NA	CASSPDSTQGYGYTF	TGTGCCAGCAGCCCCGACAGTACCCAAGGGTATGGCTACACCTTC
TRBV5-1	12	TRBD1	TRBJ1-2	NA	CASTTGGDGYTF	TGCGCCAGCACCACAGGGGGCGATGGCTACACCTTC
TRBV21-1	15	NA	TRBJ1-4	once	CASSKHRVGGEKLFF	TGTGCCAGCAGCAAGCACAGGGTGGGCGGTGAAAAACTGTTTTTT
TRBV2	18	NA	TRBJ1-6	NA	CASSEAPYRSSYNSPLHF	TGTGCCAGCAGTGAAGCGCCCTACAGGAGCTCCTATAATTCACCCCTCCACTTT
TRBV6-5	15	TRBD1	TRBJ1-3	once	CASRMTGGYGNTIYF	TGTGCCAGCAGGATGACAGGGGGTTATGGAAACACCATATATTTT
TRBV5-1	14	NA	TRBJ2-7	NA	CASSLDSTSYEQYF	TGCGCCAGCAGCTTGGATTCGACCTCCTACGAGCAGTACTTC